This T cell receptor beta chain was obtained from a study of cytomegalovirus exposure and HLA in healthy donors. As for the study in general: Previous work identified roughly 120 million unique TCR beta sequences from roughly 180 million T cells.

Study-level points and caveats: Analyses of presence/absence relied on an assumption of roughly uniform sequencing depth across donors.

Concerning this clone: The antigen remains undetermined.

PCR primers comprised 60 Vbeta and 13 Jbeta primers. Assay used: immunoSEQ multiplex PCR; TCRdb lists only in-frame clones, some missing. The data hold some 120,000 clones, with around 77% observed a single time. The sequencing input was PBMCs. The receptor's source is a woman aged 40 to 50 in good health and CMV-seropositive.

Here the CDR3 reads CASGPWGRTDTQYF. The DNA of the CDR3 is TGTGCCAGCGGGCCGTGGGGGCGCACAGATACGCAGTATTTT. The rearrangement links TRBV27 to TRBJ2-3; a possible D gene is TRBD1 (6 bases). The CDR3 is 14 residues long. Trimming removed 8 bases from V and 1 base from J, with 13 bases in between. Germline values: CDR1 MNHEY, CDR2 SMNVEV (reference sequence).